This T cell receptor beta chain was sequenced for a study of vaccination effects on CD4 cells after COVID-19. For the study at large: Post-vaccine sample collection fell at a median of 72 days after the second dose.

Germline V gives CDR1 KGHDR, CDR2 SFDVKD. This CDR3 spans 16 amino acids. The J segment lost 7 bases and the V segment lost 5 bases, leaving 15 bases of the junction unmatched. Turning to this clone: Its target is not known.

Produced via immunoSEQ multiplex PCR; TCRdb's table is partial and in-frame only. The sample lists tens of thousands of clones; about 80% were seen once. ViraFEST expansion of antigen-specific CD4+ T cells with viral peptide pools preceded sequencing. Once cultured for more than nine days, the cells underwent separation to obtain CD4+ T cells. All participants had two doses of either the BNT162b2 or mRNA-1273 vaccine. Nucleocapsid antibody tests were negative, and the vaccine recipients had no prior SARS-CoV-2 infection. IL-2 at approximately 10 IU/ml and peptides at approximately 9.5 ug/ml were added to cultured PBMC, roughly 1.8 million per well.

The clonotype comes from a human donor who received a COVID-19 vaccine. J is TRBJ2-7 and V is TRBV24-1; 8 bases align to TRBD1. Here the sequenced sample was CD4+ T cells from PBMCs cultured with HCoV-229E spike peptides, taken after COVID-19 vaccination. CDR3: CATSGLTGAPREEQYV. The DNA of the CDR3 is TGTGCCACCAGTGGCTTGACAGGGGCCCCTCGGGAGGAGCAGTACGTC.